The entry that follows covers one T cell receptor (beta chain) sequence. This clone's antigen is unknown. The junction differs from germline at one of its ends, possibly a read error. Based on the germline V gene (reference sequence), the CDR1 and CDR2 sequences are SEHNR and FQNEAQ. From cysteine to phenylalanine, the CDR3 is 12 amino acids long. Kept here is only the CDR3 DNA, which spans 36 bases and is read in frame from base 1. At one collaborating source in Seattle, patients were enrolled during active infection and were followed longitudinally through the course of disease. The collaborating institutions used their own protocols to collect whole blood in K2EDTA tubes. For TCRbeta analysis, collaborators shipped samples as frozen whole blood, isolated PBMCs, or DNA extracted from either of those sample types. The immunoSEQ Assay, a bias-controlled multiplex PCR, was used to amplify TCRbeta CDR3 regions from genomic DNA. The authors processed their data as follows. The number of nucleated cells in each sample was estimated by amplification of reference gene primers within the assay. To quantify the absolute abundance of each unique TCRbeta CDR3 rearrangement, sequence reads were collapsed and filtered. For each sample, productive Simpson clonality was calculated as the square root of Simpson's diversity index across productive rearrangements. TCRdb carries this immuneACCESS record with in-frame sequences only. Its versions omit some clonotypes, under half of them owing to an unresolved V gene in the studies checked, with the rest unexplained. V and J calls and clone size come straight from that table; D and trimming were deduced from the DNA. In this sample the table shows about 480,000 clones, 89% of which occur a single time. Jointly, the top ten make up 0.9% of the sample.

This record comes from a study of blood T cell repertoires in COVID-19 (dated by TCRdb to 2018 to 2021). About the investigation overall: Collaborator samples came from the United States, Italy and Spain and covered acute and convalescent phases of COVID-19. The repertoires were released in a freely available public database meant as a resource for research on the immune response to SARS-CoV-2. The sample metadata nearly always contained a de-identified subject ID, COVID-19 status, age in years and sex. Where available, HLA class I and class II types were obtained from metadata supplied by the sample provider rather than from assay-based typing. The samples were drawn from two sources: the first 160 participants of the ongoing ImmuneRACE study, and 1,254 subjects contributed by 6 global collaborators. Deeply sampled blood TCRbeta repertoires from subjects exposed to, actively infected with, or recovered from COVID-19 were included in the dataset. The material from the prospective study consisted of cDNA or gDNA derived from T cells, B-cell-depleted T cells, or PBMCs. Study-level results and caveats: The amount of clinical and demographic metadata varied by source and participant and was provided uncurated.

The sequenced material came from peripheral blood. The receptor was isolated from a man aged 18 to 29 with COVID-19, enrolled during active disease. The chain is encoded by TRBV7-9 joined to TRBJ2-3; 11 central bases correspond to TRBD2. The nucleotides are TGTGCCAGCAGCTTAGAACTAGCGGGGGCGAATTTT. It encodes CASSLELAGANF.